The entry below describes one T cell receptor (beta chain). Its target is not known. The sample comes from a study of cytomegalovirus exposure and HLA in healthy donors. At the level of the study: For the roughly 400 genotyped donors, roughly 80% fell within the Caucasian-associated ancestry cluster. Study-wide results and limits: Many donors carried some public TCRs, although rarity characterized most TCR sequences. A later analysis reportedly identified an Asian-associated ancestry cluster as carrying fewer N-insertions than the approximately 620-donor mean.

The PCR ran on 60 Vbeta and 13 Jbeta primers. Using immunoSEQ multiplex PCR, the repertoire was profiled, and TCRdb retains in-frame clones only, with some absent. The sample includes roughly 100,000 clones, under 90% of them seen just once. Trimming stripped 4 bases from V and 0 bases from J, with 23 bases between. The V gene's germline CDR1 is SGDLS and CDR2 YYNGEE. This CDR3 is built from 19 residues. The V gene is TRBV9, the J gene TRBJ1-3; a possible D gene is TRBD1 (6 bases). The TCR comes from a man aged 45-65 years in good health and CMV-seronegative. The source material was PBMCs. The CDR3 region is CASSHEQGPDLTSGNTIYF. The CDR3 bases are TGTGCCAGCAGCCACGAACAGGGTCCGGACCTCACCTCTGGAAACACCATATATTTT.